The rows below give T cell receptor beta chains drawn from one sample of a study of cytomegalovirus exposure and HLA in healthy donors. Some clones are missing from TCRdb's copy, which holds only in-frame ones; the method was immunoSEQ multiplex PCR. The table lists around 60,000 clones, around 80% of them singletons. Sequencing was performed on PBMCs. These receptors were obtained from a man in his fifties or sixties in good health and CMV-seropositive. Each CDR3 is given with its conserved first and last residue. D genes are given only for firm matches. A clone size is listed for some rows: how often the clone was seen (once, few, many), or a class if it is expanded.

v_gene,j_gene,d_gene,abundance,CDR3nt,CDR3aa
TRBV7-2,TRBJ2-3,TRBD1,-,TGTGCCAGCAGCTTAACTCCGGGACAGGGTCCAGATACGCAGTATTTT,CASSLTPGQGPDTQYF
TRBV9,TRBJ2-7,TRBD2,-,TGTGCCAGCAGCCCGGGGACTAGGGACTACGAGCAGTACTTC,CASSPGTRDYEQYF
TRBV2,TRBJ2-3,TRBD2,-,TGTGCCAGCAGTGCGGGACTAGCGGTTACTGCCGGGGGTACGCAGTATTTT,CASSAGLAVTAGGTQYF
TRBV2,TRBJ1-2,TRBD1,-,TGTGCCAGCAGTCGACAGGGCCCCAACTATGGCTACACCTTC,CASSRQGPNYGYTF
TRBV5-3,TRBJ1-2,-,-,TGTGCCAGAAGCTTCCAACGGGGGGGCCTAATTCTTAACTATGGCTACACCTTC,CARSFQRGGLILNYGYTF
TRBV28,TRBJ2-7,TRBD1,once,TGTGCCAGCAGTTTATTCGGCCCCAAGACAGGGGCGTCCTACGAGCAGTACTTC,CASSLFGPKTGASYEQYF
TRBV19,TRBJ2-5,-,few,TGTGCCAGTAGTAAGACAGGTACCGCGGAGACCCAGTACTTC,CASSKTGTAETQYF
TRBV30,TRBJ2-6,-,-,TGTGCTTGGGGGAGGATGAGTTCCTCTGGGGCCAACGTCCTGACTTTC,CAWGRMSSSGANVLTF
TRBV30,TRBJ1-6,-,few,TGTGCCTGGAGTGTAGTCGGGATTAATTCACCCCTCCACTTT,CAWSVVGINSPLHF
TRBV19,TRBJ1-2,-,few,TGTGCCAGTGAAGCCTTCGAAGCAGGGATCTATGGCTACACCTTC,CASEAFEAGIYGYTF
TRBV9,TRBJ2-7,-,-,TGTGCCAGCAGCGTGAGTCCCTCCCACGAGCAGTACTTC,CASSVSPSHEQYF
TRBV28,TRBJ2-7,-,-,TGTGCCAGCAGTTCGCTCAGTGATTACTCCTACGAGCAGTACTTC,CASSSLSDYSYEQYF
TRBV11-3,TRBJ2-1,-,-,TGTGCCAGCAGCTTAGGCAGGTCTCCTTTCTACAATGAGCAGTTCTTC,CASSLGRSPFYNEQFF
TRBV9,TRBJ2-7,-,-,TGTGCCAGCAGCGTAGTAGGTGGGGCTGGATACGAGCAGTACTTC,CASSVVGGAGYEQYF
TRBV19,TRBJ1-2,TRBD1,-,TGTGCCAGTAGTCGAGAGGGGGGGACAGGGGGCGACGATGGCTACACCTTC,CASSREGGTGGDDGYTF
TRBV5-6,TRBJ1-3,TRBD1,-,TGTGCCAGCAGCTTACAGGGGGCGATGAGGACCATATATTTT,CASSLQGAMRTIYF